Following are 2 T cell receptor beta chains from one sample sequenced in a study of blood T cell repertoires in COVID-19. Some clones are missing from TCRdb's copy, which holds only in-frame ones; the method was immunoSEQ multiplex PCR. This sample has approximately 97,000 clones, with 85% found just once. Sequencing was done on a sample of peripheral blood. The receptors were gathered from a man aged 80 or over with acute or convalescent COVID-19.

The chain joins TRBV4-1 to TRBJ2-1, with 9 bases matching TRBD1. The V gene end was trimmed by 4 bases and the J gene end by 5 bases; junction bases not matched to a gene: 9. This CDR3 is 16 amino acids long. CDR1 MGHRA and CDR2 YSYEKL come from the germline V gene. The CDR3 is CASSPWAGQGNNEQFF. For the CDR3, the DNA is TGCGCCAGCAGCCCTTGGGCGGGACAGGGAAACAATGAGCAGTTCTTC.

The CDR3 is CAWSRDGTYEQYF. The DNA of the CDR3 is TGTGCCTGGAGTAGGGACGGGACTTACGAGCAGTACTTC. The chain employs TRBV30 and TRBJ2-7; tentatively, D is TRBD2 (6 bases). Germline V CDR1 and CDR2: GTSNPN, SVGIG (reference sequence). CDR3 length equals 13 residues. The ends were cut back, 2 bases at V and 4 bases at J, with 12 bases in the middle. Full variable domain (remainder filled in from reference TRBV30 and TRBJ2-7): SQTIHQWPATLVQPVGSPLSLECTVEGTSNPNLYWYRQAAGRGLQLLFYSVGIGQISSEVPQNLSASRPQDRQFILSSKKLLLSDSGFYLCAWSRDGTYEQYFGPGTRLTVT.